Below, one T cell receptor beta chain is given with its context. These data belong to a study of T cell responses to AZD1222 COVID-19 vaccine. Germline CDR1 reads SGHTA; CDR2 reads FQGNSA. The V gene lost 0 bases and the J gene lost 4 bases, with 4 bases spanning the gap. This CDR3 contains 13 residues. TCRdb's table, derived via immunoSEQ multiplex PCR, lists solely in-frame clones and lacks some. The table records some 130,000 clones, approximately 90% of them present only once. This TCR was sampled from an adult who received the AZD1222 COVID-19 vaccine. J is TRBJ2-1 and V is TRBV7-2; D is ambiguous. This sample comprised peripheral blood, obtained 28 days after the second AZD1222 dose. The DNA of the CDR3 is TGTGCCAGCAGCTTAGCCAGGTACAATGAGCAGTTCTTC. This codes for CASSLARYNEQFF.